This entry features one TCR beta chain sequence. The sample belongs to a study of blood T cell repertoires in COVID-19. Original methodology: Amplification with reference gene primers provided the estimates of nucleated cell counts. Generated by immunoSEQ multiplex PCR, the TCRdb table keeps only in-frame clones and is missing some. The DNA was the basis for D and trimming; V, J and clone size are from that table. The repertoire has hundreds of thousands of clones, about 88% of them found once; the top ten carry approximately 12%. The length of the CDR3 is 15 residues. V dropped 4 bases and J dropped 2 bases, with 15 bases sitting between them. Per germline, CDR1 SGHRS and CDR2 YFSETQ.

Sequenced sample: peripheral blood. This TCR was sampled from a woman aged 55-70 years with acute or convalescent COVID-19. The V and J genes are TRBV5-1 and TRBJ2-5; TRBD1 is a possible D gene (6 bases). The CDR3 DNA follows: TGCGCCAGCAGCCACGTCGTGGACAGACAAGAGACCCAGTACTTC. This codes for CASSHVVDRQETQYF.